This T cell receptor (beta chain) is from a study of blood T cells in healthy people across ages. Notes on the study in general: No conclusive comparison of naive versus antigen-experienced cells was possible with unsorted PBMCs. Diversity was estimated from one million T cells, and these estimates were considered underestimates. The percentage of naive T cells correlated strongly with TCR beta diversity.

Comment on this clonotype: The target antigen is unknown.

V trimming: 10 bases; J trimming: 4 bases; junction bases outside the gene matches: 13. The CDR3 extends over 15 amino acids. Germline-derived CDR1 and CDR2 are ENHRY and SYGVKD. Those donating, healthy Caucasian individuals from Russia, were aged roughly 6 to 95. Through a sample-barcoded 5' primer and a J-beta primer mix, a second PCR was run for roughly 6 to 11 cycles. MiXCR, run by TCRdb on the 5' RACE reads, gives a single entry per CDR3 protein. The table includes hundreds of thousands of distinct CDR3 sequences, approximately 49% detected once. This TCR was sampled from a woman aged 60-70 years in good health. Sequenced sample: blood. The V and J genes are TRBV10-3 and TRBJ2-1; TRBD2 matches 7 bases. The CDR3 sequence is CATGTSSGGYNEQFF. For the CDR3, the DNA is TGTGCCACGGGAACTTCTAGCGGCGGTTACAATGAGCAGTTCTTC.